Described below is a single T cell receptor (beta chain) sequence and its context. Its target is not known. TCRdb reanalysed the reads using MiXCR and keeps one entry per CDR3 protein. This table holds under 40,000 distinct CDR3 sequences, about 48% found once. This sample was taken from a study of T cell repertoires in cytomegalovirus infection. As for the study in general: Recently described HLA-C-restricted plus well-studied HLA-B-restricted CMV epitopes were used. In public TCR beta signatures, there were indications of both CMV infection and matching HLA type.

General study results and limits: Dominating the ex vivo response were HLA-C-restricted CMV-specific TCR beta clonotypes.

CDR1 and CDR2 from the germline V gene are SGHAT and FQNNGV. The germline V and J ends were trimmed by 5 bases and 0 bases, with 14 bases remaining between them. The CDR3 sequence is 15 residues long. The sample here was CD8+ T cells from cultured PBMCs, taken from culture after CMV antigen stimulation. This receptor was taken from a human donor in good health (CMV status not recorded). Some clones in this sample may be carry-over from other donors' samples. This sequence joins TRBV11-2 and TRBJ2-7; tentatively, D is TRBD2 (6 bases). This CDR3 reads CASSLWDSSSYEQYF. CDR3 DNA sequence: TGTGCCAGCAGCCTTTGGGACTCCAGCTCCTACGAGCAGTACTTC. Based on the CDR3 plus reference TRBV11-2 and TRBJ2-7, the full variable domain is EAGVAQSPRYKIIEKRQSVAFWCNPISGHATLYWYQQILGQGPKLLIQFQNNGVVDDSQLPKDRFSAERLKGVDSTLKIQPAKLEDSAVYLCASSLWDSSSYEQYFGPGTRLTVT.